This TCR beta chain comes out of a study of T cells after yellow fever vaccination. They built TCR cDNA with 5'RACE template switching, a step that put in a universal primer site and UMIs. TCRdb reprocessed the 5' RACE reads with MiXCR, giving one entry per CDR3 protein. The sample includes some 120,000 distinct CDR3 sequences, around 15% of them seen just once. Comments on this clonotype: Its antigen is as yet unknown.

Study-wide findings and caveats: Post-booster samples contained most primary-vaccination clones (more than 95% CD4, about 85% CD8).

This CDR3 has 18 amino acids. V dropped 2 bases and J dropped 4; count of bases not matched to a gene: 10. Germline CDR1 is MNHEY and CDR2 is SVGEGT. The sequencing used CD8+ T cells sorted from PBMCs, collected 5 days after the yellow fever booster vaccination. The V call is TRBV6-2 or TRBV6-3, the J call TRBJ2-2, with 10 nucleotides matching TRBD2. The sequence came from a man between 18 and 29 years old who received the YFV17D yellow fever vaccine. The CDR3 DNA is TGTGCCAGCAGTTACGATACAGCGGGGGGGCGTATCACCGGGGAGCTGTTTTTT. As protein: CASSYDTAGGRITGELFF.